One and the same sample provided the 7 T cell receptor beta chains below, sequenced in a study of blood T cell repertoires in COVID-19. Only in-frame clones appear in the TCRdb table, and some are missing; sequencing was by immunoSEQ multiplex PCR. The sample has around 250,000 clones, more than 75% seen once. Sequencing was carried out using peripheral blood. The source is a woman aged 65 to 85 with active or convalescent COVID-19.

This clone was detected once. This chain joins TRBV7-2 and TRBJ1-2, with D maybe TRBD1 (6 bases). V was trimmed by 5 bases and J by 4 bases, leaving 11 bases between them. CDR3 length: 13 residues. Germline loops: CDR1 SGHTA, CDR2 FQGNSA. The CDR3 DNA follows: TGTGCCAGCAGCGCCGGACAGAGCTATGGCTACACCTTC. Protein product: CASSAGQSYGYTF.

This chain joins TRBV20-1 and TRBJ1-2, with D uncertain. The V and J ends lost 3 bases and 8 bases respectively, with 28 bases between them. The germline V gene encodes CDR1 DFQATT and CDR2 SNEGSKA (reference sequence). This CDR3 comprises 17 residues. This CDR3 is CSASLLLLRPLAGGYTF. CDR3 DNA: TGCAGTGCTAGTCTTCTCCTGCTAAGACCTTTAGCGGGCGGCTACACCTTC.

The rearrangement links TRBV19 to TRBJ2-1, with 8 bases aligning to TRBD1. The V gene's germline CDR1 is LNHDA and CDR2 SQIVND (reference sequence). The V and J ends lost 7 bases and 9 bases, in that order; junction bases with no gene match: 11. The CDR3 extends over 14 amino acids. CDR3 nucleotides: TGTGCCAGTACCCTACAGGGGGGAGTGGGTGAGCAGTTCTTC. This encodes CASTLQGGVGEQFF.

The chain recombines TRBV5-1 with TRBJ1-2; D may be TRBD1 (6 bases). The V and J ends lost 4 bases and 4 bases respectively, with 14 bases between them. This CDR3 comprises 14 residues. CDR1 is SGHRS, CDR2 YFSETQ, per germline. CDR3 sequence: CASSDYRVGYGYTF. The CDR3 DNA follows: TGCGCCAGCAGCGACTACAGGGTGGGCTATGGCTACACCTTC.

V gene TRBV27 combines with J gene TRBJ1-2, with D possibly TRBD1 on 6 matching bases. The germline V and J ends were trimmed by 4 bases and 8 bases, with 11 bases remaining between them. The CDR3 covers 12 residues. CDR1 and CDR2 (germline): MNHEY, SMNVEV (reference sequence). In DNA, the CDR3 is TGTGCCAGCAGTTCACAGGGCTCAGGCTACACCTTC. Its protein is CASSSQGSGYTF.

V and J are TRBV24-1 and TRBJ2-3, with D perhaps matching TRBD2 (6 bases). The CDR3 consists of 15 residues. CDR1 and CDR2 from the germline V gene are KGHDR and SFDVKD. Trimming left V 6 bases short and J 2 bases short, with 14 bases between. The CDR3 region has the DNA TGTGCCACCAGTTCGCCGCGGGGATACACAGATACGCAGTATTTT. As protein: CATSSPRGYTDTQYF.

This clone was seen a handful of times. V and J are TRBV19 and TRBJ1-1; unclear D gene. Trimming pared 0 bases from V and 6 bases from J, leaving 11 bases between. The CDR3 is 14 residues long. Germline CDR1 LNHDA, CDR2 SQIVND (reference sequence). The CDR3 sequence is CASSIDWAYPEAFF. The CDR3, as DNA: TGTGCCAGTAGTATAGATTGGGCCTATCCTGAAGCTTTCTTT.